This paragraph reports one TCR beta chain. No antigen is known for it. The PCR was carried out with 60 Vbeta primers and 13 Jbeta primers. Clones were sequenced by immunoSEQ multiplex PCR, and TCRdb holds only the in-frame ones, with some missing. In the table there are tens of thousands of clones, about 70% of which are singletons. This record comes from a study of cytomegalovirus exposure and HLA in healthy donors. Regarding the study as a whole: There were three CMV-associated chains whose specificity for CMV antigens was confirmed in vitro. Several top significant clusters appeared, in a later analysis, to be linked to common viral pathogens.

The CDR3 length is 13 residues. Trimming took 0 bases from V and 6 from J, leaving 9 bases between them. Germline loops: CDR1 SGHAT, CDR2 FQDESV (reference sequence). The rearrangement links TRBV11-1 to TRBJ2-7; possibly TRBD1 for D (5 bases). The TCR was taken from a man younger than 35 in good health and CMV-seronegative. Material: PBMCs. CDR3 residues: CASSLAPTAEQYV. The DNA for the CDR3 is TGTGCCAGCAGCTTAGCGCCGACAGCCGAGCAGTACGTC.